This T cell receptor beta chain is from a study of graft-versus-host responses after intestinal transplantation. Study at large: Transplants given to recipients were multivisceral, liver-intestinal, or isolated intestinal. Following induction with anti-thymocyte globulin, all recipients were given tacrolimus and steroids for three to four years.

Study results and limitations: Recipient marrow contained GvH clones, some of which appeared first in ileum or blood. Individuals who had graft-donor T cell macrochimerism had allografts that showed high graft-versus-host to host-versus-graft clonal ratios.

The CDR3 length is 13 residues. Germline-derived CDR1 and CDR2 are LNHNV and YYDKDF (reference sequence). V was clipped by 1 base and J by 4 bases, with 5 bases between them. TCRdb keeps only in-frame clones here, not all; method: immunoSEQ multiplex PCR. The repertoire holds about 73,000 clones, with around 90% as singletons. With respect to this clone: Its target is unknown.

This chain links TRBV15 with TRBJ2-1; D is undetermined. The input for sequencing was unstimulated CD8+ T cells sorted from spleen or lymph node cells, taken before transplant. This TCR was sampled from a human donor who was the organ donor for an intestinal transplant. Here the CDR3 DNA reads TGTGCCACCAGCAGAGTGACTTACAATGAGCAGTTCTTC. It encodes CATSRVTYNEQFF. Full variable domain (outside the CDR3, taken from reference TRBV15 and TRBJ2-1): DAMVIQNPRYQVTQFGKPVTLSCSQTLNHNVMYWYQQKSSQAPKLLFHYYDKDFNNEADTPDNFQSRRPNTSFCFLDIRSPGLGDTAMYLCATSRVTYNEQFFGPGTRLTVL.